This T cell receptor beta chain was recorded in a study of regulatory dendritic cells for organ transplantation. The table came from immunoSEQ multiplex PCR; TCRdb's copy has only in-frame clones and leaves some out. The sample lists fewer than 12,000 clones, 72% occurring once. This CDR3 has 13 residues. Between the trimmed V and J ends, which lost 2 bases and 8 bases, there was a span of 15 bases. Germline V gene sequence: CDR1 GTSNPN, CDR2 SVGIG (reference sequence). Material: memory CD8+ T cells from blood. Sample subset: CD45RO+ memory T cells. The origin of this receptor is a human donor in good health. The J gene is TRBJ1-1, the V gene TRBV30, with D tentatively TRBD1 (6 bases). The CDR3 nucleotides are TGTGCCTGGAGTTTTTCAGGGGCGGGGGAAGCTTTCTTT. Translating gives CAWSFSGAGEAFF. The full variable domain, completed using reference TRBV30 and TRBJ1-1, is SQTIHQWPATLVQPVGSPLSLECTVEGTSNPNLYWYRQAAGRGLQLLFYSVGIGQISSEVPQNLSASRPQDRQFILSSKKLLLSDSGFYLCAWSFSGAGEAFFGQGTRLTVV.